The 19 T cell receptor beta chains below were found in one sample sequenced in a study of blood T cell repertoires in COVID-19. Method: immunoSEQ multiplex PCR; TCRdb's copy keeps in-frame clones and lacks some. Of more than 300,000 clones listed, more than 90% are singletons. Sequenced: PBMCs or T cells enriched from blood (not recorded which). Receptors originate from a woman aged 25 to 45 who had been exposed to COVID-19.

The chain carries TRBV7-2 and TRBJ2-3; the match to TRBD1 covers 8 bases. The CDR3 runs to 16 residues. J gave up 2 bases and V 5 bases, and 9 bases lay outside the gene matches. Per germline, CDR1 SGHTA and CDR2 FQGNSA. CDR3 in DNA: TGTGCCAGCAGCCCGAGGGACAGGCCAAACACAGATACGCAGTATTTT. Its protein product is CASSPRDRPNTDTQYF.

The genes are TRBV30 and TRBJ1-2; D perhaps matches TRBD1 (6 bases). This CDR3 is 13 amino acids long. V was cut by 2 bases and J by 5 bases, with 12 bases left in between. Germline V CDR1 and CDR2: GTSNPN, SVGIG (reference sequence). In DNA, the CDR3 is TGTGCCTGGAGTCCTGAGACAGGATATGGCTACACCTTC. Translation gives CAWSPETGYGYTF.

The gene calls are TRBV7-2 and TRBJ2-1, with D possibly matching TRBD1 (6 bases). V lost 4 bases and J lost 2, with 18 bases in between. This CDR3 spans 17 amino acids. The germline V gene has CDR1 SGHTA and CDR2 FQGNSA. CDR3 coding DNA: TGTGCCAGCAGCTCCCACTGGCAGGGGAAGCCCTACAATGAGCAGTTCTTC. Translation: CASSSHWQGKPYNEQFF.

The V call is TRBV5-1, the J call TRBJ2-3; possible D gene TRBD2, 6 bases. The CDR3 has 14 residues. Trimming removed 5 bases from V and 0 bases from J, with 10 bases in between. The germline gives CDR1 SGHRS, CDR2 YFSETQ. CDR3 residues: CASRPGTSTDTQYF. The CDR3 nucleotides read TGCGCCAGCAGACCCGGGACTAGCACAGATACGCAGTATTTT.

This chain uses TRBV7-8 with TRBJ1-5, with TRBD1 identical over 10 bases. V lost 4 bases, J lost 2 bases, and 14 bases stayed unmatched. CDR3 length: 19 residues. The germline gives CDR1 SGHVS, CDR2 FQNEAQ. The CDR3 region is CASSSEPGQGLLGNQPQHF. The CDR3 bases are TGTGCCAGCAGCTCAGAGCCGGGACAGGGGCTTTTGGGCAATCAGCCCCAGCATTTT.

This clone was recorded a few times. CDR3 DNA: TGTGCCAGCAGCCAAATTAGTTTGAACACTGAAGCTTTCTTT. As protein: CASSQISLNTEAFF. The V and J genes are TRBV3-1 (or the pseudogene TRBV3-2) and TRBJ1-1; D gene ambiguous. Germline V lookup: CDR1 LGHDT, CDR2 YNNKEL (reference sequence). CDR3 length: 14 amino acids. Trimming removed 2 bases at V and 0 bases at J, with 7 bases between.

V usage is TRBV7-9 and J usage is TRBJ1-1; 8 bases map to TRBD1. V was clipped by 5 bases and J by 5 bases; unmatched bases: 7. Germline V gene sequence: CDR1 SEHNR, CDR2 FQNEAQ (reference sequence). The CDR3 is 14 amino acids. CDR3 coding DNA: TGTGCCAGCAGCACGATAAGACAGGGGACTGAAGCTTTCTTT. Translation: CASSTIRQGTEAFF.

This chain connects TRBV10-3 to TRBJ1-5; weak D call: TRBD1 (5 bases). This CDR3 region has 16 residues. V was shortened by 0 bases and J by 2 bases, with 11 bases between the two germline ends. CDR1 ENHRY and CDR2 SYGVKD come from the germline V gene. The CDR3 protein is CAISESWGVGNQPQHF. CDR3 nucleotides: TGTGCCATCAGTGAGTCTTGGGGCGTGGGCAATCAGCCCCAGCATTTT.

The chain is built from TRBV2 and TRBJ1-3; no clear D gene. Germline lookup yields CDR1 SNHLY and CDR2 FYNNEI. The CDR3 has 14 residues. V lost 3 bases and J 0 bases, leaving 6 bases between the germline ends. In DNA, the CDR3 is TGTGCCAGCAGTGACAGGTACTCTGGAAACACCATATATTTT. This codes for CASSDRYSGNTIYF.

This chain connects TRBV25-1 to TRBJ1-1; the D is unclear. Trimming took 6 bases from V and 10 from J, leaving 21 bases between them. CDR1 is MGHDK, CDR2 SYGVNS, per germline. The CDR3 totals 14 residues. The CDR3 nucleotides read TGTGCCAGCAGCAACCCAAGCGGGTCTAGCGGAGCTTTCTTT. Protein: CASSNPSGSSGAFF. The full variable domain, with the rest looked up from reference TRBV25-1 and TRBJ1-1, is EADIYQTPRYLVIGTGKKITLECSQTMGHDKMYWYQQDPGMELHLIHYSYGVNSTEKGDLSSESTVSRIRTEHFPLTLESARPSHTSQYLCASSNPSGSSGAFFGQGTRLTVV.

This clone was seen once. The CDR3 nucleotides are TGTGCCAGTAGTATCGGGGTAGGCACTGAAGCTTTCTTT. Protein product: CASSIGVGTEAFF. The J gene is TRBJ1-1, the V gene TRBV19; no clear D. Germline lookup yields CDR1 LNHDA and CDR2 SQIVND (reference sequence). The CDR3 is 13 residues long. The V gene lost 3 bases and the J gene lost 4 bases, with 9 bases spanning the gap.

The V call is TRBV6-5, the J call TRBJ2-5; possibly TRBD1 for D (5 bases). The ends were cut back, 6 bases at V and 0 bases at J, with 11 bases in the middle. Germline-derived CDR1 and CDR2 are MNHEY and SVGAGI. The CDR3 has 14 residues. For the CDR3, the DNA is TGTGCCAGCAGACTGGGGCCCTACCAAGAGACCCAGTACTTC. Translation gives CASRLGPYQETQYF.

The rearrangement joins TRBV4-3 to TRBJ2-7; 8 positions agree with TRBD2. Germline-derived CDR1 and CDR2 are LGHNA and YSLEER. The CDR3 totals 16 residues. Trimming at V came to 2 bases and at J to 3 bases, leaving 9 bases not matched to a gene. The CDR3 region is CASSQSMAGGNYEQYF. The CDR3 bases are TGCGCCAGCAGCCAATCAATGGCGGGGGGCAACTACGAGCAGTACTTC.

The gene calls are TRBV5-1 and TRBJ1-4; D uncertain. V was pared by 0 bases and J by 0 bases, with 9 bases between. Germline CDR1 and CDR2: SGHRS and YFSETQ. CDR3 length: 16 residues. Here the CDR3 DNA reads TGCGCCAGCAGCTTGGACGGAGATTCAACTAATGAAAAACTGTTTTTT. This gives the protein CASSLDGDSTNEKLFF.

V is TRBV18 and J is TRBJ1-4; TRBD1 matches at 7 bases. This CDR3 has 16 residues. In germline, CDR1 is KGHSH, CDR2 LQKENI. Unmatched junction bases numbered 7, after V lost 5 bases and J lost 1 base. The CDR3 here is CASSSRQGLTNEKLFF. The CDR3 nucleotides read TGTGCCAGCTCATCGAGACAGGGACTAACTAATGAAAAACTGTTTTTT.

This chain connects TRBV5-5 to TRBJ1-2; maybe TRBD1 (5 bases). Trimming removed 4 bases at V and 8 bases at J, with 24 bases between. CDR3 size: 16 residues. Germline V gene data show CDR1 as SGHKS and CDR2 as YYEKEE (reference sequence). The CDR3 here is CASSLTFLGQGWGYTF. In nucleotides, the CDR3 is TGTGCCAGCAGCCTTACCTTTTTGGGCCAGGGTTGGGGCTACACCTTC.

The chain joins TRBV11-2 to TRBJ2-7, with 9 bases that match TRBD1. The CDR3 is 13 amino acids. CDR1 and CDR2 from the germline V gene are SGHAT and FQNNGV. Trimming removed 5 bases from V and 3 bases from J; junction bases left unmatched: 2. The CDR3 sequence: CASSRDRVYEQYF. The CDR3 DNA follows: TGTGCCAGCAGCCGGGACAGGGTCTACGAGCAGTACTTC. Looking up the rest from reference TRBV11-2 and TRBJ2-7 gives the full variable domain: EAGVAQSPRYKIIEKRQSVAFWCNPISGHATLYWYQQILGQGPKLLIQFQNNGVVDDSQLPKDRFSAERLKGVDSTLKIQPAKLEDSAVYLCASSRDRVYEQYFGPGTRLTVT.

V usage is TRBV7-8 and J usage is TRBJ1-5; a weak D match, TRBD1 (6 bases). The CDR3 sequence is 15 residues long. The germline CDR1 and CDR2 sequences are SGHVS and FQNEAQ. The germline V and J ends were trimmed by 1 base and 3 bases, with 10 bases remaining between them. CDR3 coding DNA: TGTGCCAGCAGCTTAGGGGGGGGCATCAATCAGCCCCAGCATTTT. Amino acid sequence: CASSLGGGINQPQHF.

V usage is TRBV2 and J usage is TRBJ2-5; 10 bases map to TRBD1. Trimming cost V 11 bases and J 3 bases; bases outside gene matches: 6. This CDR3 spans 13 amino acids. The germline gives CDR1 SNHLY, CDR2 FYNNEI. DNA for the CDR3: TGTGCCGGCGACAGGGGGCCGAAAGAGACCCAGTACTTC. Translating gives CAGDRGPKETQYF.